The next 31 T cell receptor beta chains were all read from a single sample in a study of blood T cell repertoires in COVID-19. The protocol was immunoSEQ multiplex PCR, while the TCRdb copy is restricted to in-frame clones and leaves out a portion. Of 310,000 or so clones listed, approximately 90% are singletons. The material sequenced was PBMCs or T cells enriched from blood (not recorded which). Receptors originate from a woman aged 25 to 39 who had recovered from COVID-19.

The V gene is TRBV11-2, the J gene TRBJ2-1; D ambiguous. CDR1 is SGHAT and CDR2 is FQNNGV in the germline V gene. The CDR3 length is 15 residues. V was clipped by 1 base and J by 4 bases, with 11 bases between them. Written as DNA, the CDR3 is TGTGCCAGCAGCTTAGTCGGCGGCGGATACAATGAGCAGTTCTTC. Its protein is CASSLVGGGYNEQFF.

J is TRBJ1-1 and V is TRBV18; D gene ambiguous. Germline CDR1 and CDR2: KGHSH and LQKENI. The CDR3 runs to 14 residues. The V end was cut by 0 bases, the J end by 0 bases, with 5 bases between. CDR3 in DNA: TGTGCCAGCTCACCACCCCCGGTGAACACTGAAGCTTTCTTT. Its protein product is CASSPPPVNTEAFF.

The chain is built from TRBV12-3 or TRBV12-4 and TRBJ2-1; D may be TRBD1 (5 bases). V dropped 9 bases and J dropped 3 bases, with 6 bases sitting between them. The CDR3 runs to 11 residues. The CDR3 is CASTGYNEQFF. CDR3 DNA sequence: TGTGCCAGTACAGGCTACAATGAGCAGTTCTTC.

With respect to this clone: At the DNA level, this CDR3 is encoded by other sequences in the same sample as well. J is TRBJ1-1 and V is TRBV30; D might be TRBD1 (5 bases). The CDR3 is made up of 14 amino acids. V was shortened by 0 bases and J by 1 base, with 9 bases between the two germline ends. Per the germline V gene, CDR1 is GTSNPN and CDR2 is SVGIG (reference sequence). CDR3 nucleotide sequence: TGTGCCTGGAGTGTAGGGGCAGGGAACACTGAAGCTTTCTTT. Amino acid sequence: CAWSVGAGNTEAFF.

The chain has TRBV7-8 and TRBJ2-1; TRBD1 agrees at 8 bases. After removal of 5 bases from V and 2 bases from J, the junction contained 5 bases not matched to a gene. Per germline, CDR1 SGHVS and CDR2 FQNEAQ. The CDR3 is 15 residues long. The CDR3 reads CASSPGTGTYNEQFF. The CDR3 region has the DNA TGTGCCAGCAGCCCCGGGACAGGTACCTACAATGAGCAGTTCTTC.

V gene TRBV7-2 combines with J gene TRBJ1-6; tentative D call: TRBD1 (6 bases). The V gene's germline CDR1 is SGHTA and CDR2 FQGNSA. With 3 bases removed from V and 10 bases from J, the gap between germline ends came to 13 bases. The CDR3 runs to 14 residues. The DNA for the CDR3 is TGTGCCAGCAGCTTGTGGCAGGGGTACTCACCCCTCCACTTT. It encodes CASSLWQGYSPLHF.

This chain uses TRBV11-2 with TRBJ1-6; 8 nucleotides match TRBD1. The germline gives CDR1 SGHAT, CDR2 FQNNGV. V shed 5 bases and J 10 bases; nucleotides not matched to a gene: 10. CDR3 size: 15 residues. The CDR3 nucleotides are TGTGCCAGCAGCCTACAGGACAGGGTAGGGTCACCCCTCCACTTT. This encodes CASSLQDRVGSPLHF.

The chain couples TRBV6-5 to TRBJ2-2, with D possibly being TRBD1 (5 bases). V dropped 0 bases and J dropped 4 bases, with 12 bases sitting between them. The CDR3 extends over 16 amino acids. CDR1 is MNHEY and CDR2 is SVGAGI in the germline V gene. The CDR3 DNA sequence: TGTGCCAGCAGTTACTCGACGGCAGGGCCCACCGGGGAGCTGTTTTTT. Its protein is CASSYSTAGPTGELFF.

The CDR3 protein is CASSHPRAANTEAFF. The CDR3 DNA reads as TGCGCCAGCAGCCATCCCAGGGCCGCTAACACTGAAGCTTTCTTT. The chain links TRBV4-1 to TRBJ1-1; possibly TRBD1 for D (5 bases). This CDR3 has 15 residues. CDR1 and CDR2 from the germline V gene are MGHRA and YSYEKL. V shed 3 bases and J shed 2 bases, with 13 bases lying between them.

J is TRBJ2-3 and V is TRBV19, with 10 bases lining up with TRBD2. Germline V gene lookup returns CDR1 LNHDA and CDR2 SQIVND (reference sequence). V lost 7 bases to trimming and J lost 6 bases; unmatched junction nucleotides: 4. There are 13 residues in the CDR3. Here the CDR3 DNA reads TGTGCCAGTAAACTAGCGGGGTTGGATACGCAGTATTTT. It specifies CASKLAGLDTQYF.

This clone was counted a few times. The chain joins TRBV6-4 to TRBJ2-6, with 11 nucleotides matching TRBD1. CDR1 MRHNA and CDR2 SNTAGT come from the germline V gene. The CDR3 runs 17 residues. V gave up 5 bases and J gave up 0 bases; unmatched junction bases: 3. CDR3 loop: CASSFGTGGSGANVLTF. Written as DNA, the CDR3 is TGTGCCAGCAGTTTCGGGACAGGGGGCTCTGGGGCCAACGTCCTGACTTTC.

DNA of the CDR3: TGTGCCAGCAGCGTCCTTAGCGGGCCCTACAATGAGCAGTTCTTC. The encoded protein is CASSVLSGPYNEQFF. The chain is built from TRBV9 and TRBJ2-1; TRBD2 agrees at 7 bases. Trimming at V came to 2 bases and at J to 2 bases, leaving 4 bases not matched to a gene. Germline V lookup: CDR1 SGDLS, CDR2 YYNGEE. The length of the CDR3 is 15 residues.

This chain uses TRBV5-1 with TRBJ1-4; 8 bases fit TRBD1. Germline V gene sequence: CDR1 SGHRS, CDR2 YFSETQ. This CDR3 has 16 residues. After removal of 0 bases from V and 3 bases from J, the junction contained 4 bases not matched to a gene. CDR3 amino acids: CASSLVGTGSNEKLFF. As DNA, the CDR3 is TGCGCCAGCAGCTTGGTTGGGACAGGATCTAATGAAAAACTGTTTTTT.

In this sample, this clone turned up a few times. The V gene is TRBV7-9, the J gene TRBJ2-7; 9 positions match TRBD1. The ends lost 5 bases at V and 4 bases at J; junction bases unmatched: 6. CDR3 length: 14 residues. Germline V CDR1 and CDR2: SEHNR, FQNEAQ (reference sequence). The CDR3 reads CASSPRQGVYEQYF. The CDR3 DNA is TGTGCCAGCAGCCCCAGACAGGGGGTTTACGAGCAGTACTTC.

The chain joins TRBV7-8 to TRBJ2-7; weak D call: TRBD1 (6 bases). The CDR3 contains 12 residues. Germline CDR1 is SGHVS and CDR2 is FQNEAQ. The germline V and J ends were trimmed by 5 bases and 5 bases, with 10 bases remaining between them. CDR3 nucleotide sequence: TGTGCCAGCAGCATACAGGGTAACGAGCAGTACTTC. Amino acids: CASSIQGNEQYF.

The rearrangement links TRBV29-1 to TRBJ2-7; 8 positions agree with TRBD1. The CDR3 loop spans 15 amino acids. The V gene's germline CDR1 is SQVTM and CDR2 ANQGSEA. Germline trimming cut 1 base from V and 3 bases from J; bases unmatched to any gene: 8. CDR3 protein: CSVEAKTGVDYEQYF. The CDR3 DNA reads TGCAGCGTTGAAGCGAAGACAGGGGTTGACTACGAGCAGTACTTC.

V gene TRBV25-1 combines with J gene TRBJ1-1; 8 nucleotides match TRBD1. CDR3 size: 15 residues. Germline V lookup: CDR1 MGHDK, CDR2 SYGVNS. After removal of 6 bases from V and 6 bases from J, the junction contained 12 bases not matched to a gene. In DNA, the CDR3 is TGTGCCAGCAGCGGACAGGGTGGAAGGGGTGCTGAAGCTTTCTTT. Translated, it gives CASSGQGGRGAEAFF.

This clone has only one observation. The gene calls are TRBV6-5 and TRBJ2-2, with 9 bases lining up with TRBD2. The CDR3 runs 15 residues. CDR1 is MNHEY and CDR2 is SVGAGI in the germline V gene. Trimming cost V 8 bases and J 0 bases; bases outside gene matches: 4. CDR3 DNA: TGTGCCAGCCGGAGCGGGGGGCCGAACACCGGGGAGCTGTTTTTT. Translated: CASRSGGPNTGELFF.

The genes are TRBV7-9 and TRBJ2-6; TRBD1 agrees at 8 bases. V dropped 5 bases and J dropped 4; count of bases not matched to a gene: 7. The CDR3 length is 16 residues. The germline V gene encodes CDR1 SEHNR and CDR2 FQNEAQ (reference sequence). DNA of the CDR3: TGTGCCAGCAGCGAGACAGGGGTAGCAGGGGCCAACGTCCTGACTTTC. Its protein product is CASSETGVAGANVLTF.

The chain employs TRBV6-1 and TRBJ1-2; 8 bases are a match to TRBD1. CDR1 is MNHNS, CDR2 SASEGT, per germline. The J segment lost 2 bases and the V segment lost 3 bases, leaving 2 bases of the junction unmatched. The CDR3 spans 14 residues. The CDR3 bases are TGTGCCAGCAGTGAGCGACAGGGGAACTATGGCTACACCTTC. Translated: CASSERQGNYGYTF.

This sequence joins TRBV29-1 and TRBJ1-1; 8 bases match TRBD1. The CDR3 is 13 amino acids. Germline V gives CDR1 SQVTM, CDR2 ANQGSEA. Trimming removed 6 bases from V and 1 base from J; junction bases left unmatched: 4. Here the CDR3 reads CSVPGQGNTEAFF. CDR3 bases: TGCAGCGTGCCAGGACAGGGGAACACTGAAGCTTTCTTT.

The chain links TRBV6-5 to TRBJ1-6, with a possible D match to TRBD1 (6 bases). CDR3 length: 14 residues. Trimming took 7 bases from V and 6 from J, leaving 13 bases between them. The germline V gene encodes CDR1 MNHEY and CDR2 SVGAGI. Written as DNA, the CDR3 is TGTGCCAGCAACCAGGGGTTTCTTAATTCACCCCTCCACTTT. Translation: CASNQGFLNSPLHF.

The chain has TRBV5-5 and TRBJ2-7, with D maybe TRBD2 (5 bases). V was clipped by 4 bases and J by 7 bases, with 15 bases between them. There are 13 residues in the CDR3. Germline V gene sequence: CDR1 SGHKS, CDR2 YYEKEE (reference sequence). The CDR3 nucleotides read TGTGCCAGCAGCCTAACGCGTACGGGGGAGCAGTACTTC. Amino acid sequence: CASSLTRTGEQYF.

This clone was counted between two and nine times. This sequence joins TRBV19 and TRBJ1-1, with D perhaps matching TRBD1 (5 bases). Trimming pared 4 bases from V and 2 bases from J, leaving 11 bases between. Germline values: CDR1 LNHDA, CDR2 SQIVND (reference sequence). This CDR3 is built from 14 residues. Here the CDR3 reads CASSRRDGNTEAFF. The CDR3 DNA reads TGTGCCAGTAGTAGGAGGGACGGAAACACTGAAGCTTTCTTT.

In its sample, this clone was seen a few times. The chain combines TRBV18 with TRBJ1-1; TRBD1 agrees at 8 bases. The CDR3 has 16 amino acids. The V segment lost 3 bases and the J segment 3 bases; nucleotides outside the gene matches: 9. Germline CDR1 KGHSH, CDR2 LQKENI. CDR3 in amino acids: CASSPRTGRMDTEAFF. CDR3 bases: TGTGCCAGCTCACCGAGGACAGGGAGGATGGACACTGAAGCTTTCTTT. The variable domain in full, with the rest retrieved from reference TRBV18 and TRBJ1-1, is NAGVMQNPRHLVRRRGQEARLRCSPMKGHSHVYWYRQLPEEGLKFMVYLQKENIIDESGMPKERFSAEFPKEGPSILRIQQVVRGDSAAYFCASSPRTGRMDTEAFFGQGTRLTVV.

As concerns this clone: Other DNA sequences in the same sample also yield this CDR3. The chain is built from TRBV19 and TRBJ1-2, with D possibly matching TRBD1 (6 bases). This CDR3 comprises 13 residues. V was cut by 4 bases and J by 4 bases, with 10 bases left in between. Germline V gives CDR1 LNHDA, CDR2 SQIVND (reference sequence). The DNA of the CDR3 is TGTGCCAGTAGTACCACAGGGCTCTATGGCTACACCTTC. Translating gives CASSTTGLYGYTF.

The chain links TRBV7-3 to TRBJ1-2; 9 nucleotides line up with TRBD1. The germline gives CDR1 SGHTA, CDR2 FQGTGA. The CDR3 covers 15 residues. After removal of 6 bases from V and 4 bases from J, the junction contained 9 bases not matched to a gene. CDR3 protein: CASSPTGTGSYGYTF. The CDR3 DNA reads TGTGCCAGCAGTCCGACCGGGACAGGGAGCTATGGCTACACCTTC.

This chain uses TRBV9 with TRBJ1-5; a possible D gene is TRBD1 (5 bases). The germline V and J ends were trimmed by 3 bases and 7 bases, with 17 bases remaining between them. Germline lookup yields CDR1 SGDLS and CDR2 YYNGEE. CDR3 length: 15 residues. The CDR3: CASSEGAGLGQPQHF. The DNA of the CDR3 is TGTGCCAGCAGCGAAGGGGCGGGGCTCGGGCAGCCCCAGCATTTT.

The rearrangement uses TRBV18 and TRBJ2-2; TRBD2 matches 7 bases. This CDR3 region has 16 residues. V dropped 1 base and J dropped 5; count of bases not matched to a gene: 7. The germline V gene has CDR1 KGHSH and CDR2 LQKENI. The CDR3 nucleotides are TGTGCCAGCTCACCACTGATAGCGGGCTTTACCGGGGAGCTGTTTTTT. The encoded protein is CASSPLIAGFTGELFF. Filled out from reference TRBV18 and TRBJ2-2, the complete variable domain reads NAGVMQNPRHLVRRRGQEARLRCSPMKGHSHVYWYRQLPEEGLKFMVYLQKENIIDESGMPKERFSAEFPKEGPSILRIQQVVRGDSAAYFCASSPLIAGFTGELFFGEGSRLTVL.

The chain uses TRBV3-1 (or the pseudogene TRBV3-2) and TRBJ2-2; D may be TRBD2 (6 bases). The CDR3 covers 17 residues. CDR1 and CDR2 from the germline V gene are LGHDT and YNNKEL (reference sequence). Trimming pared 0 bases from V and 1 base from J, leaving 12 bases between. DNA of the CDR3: TGTGCCAGCAGCCAAGACGCGGGGCGCGGGAACACCGGGGAGCTGTTTTTT. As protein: CASSQDAGRGNTGELFF.

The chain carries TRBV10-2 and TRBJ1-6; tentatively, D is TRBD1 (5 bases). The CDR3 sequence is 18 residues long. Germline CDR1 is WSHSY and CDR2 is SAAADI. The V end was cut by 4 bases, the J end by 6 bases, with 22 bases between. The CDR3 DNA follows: TGCGCCAGCAGTGCGCCAGAGGTAGTAGGGGATGGTAATTCACCCCTCCACTTT. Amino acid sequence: CASSAPEVVGDGNSPLHF.